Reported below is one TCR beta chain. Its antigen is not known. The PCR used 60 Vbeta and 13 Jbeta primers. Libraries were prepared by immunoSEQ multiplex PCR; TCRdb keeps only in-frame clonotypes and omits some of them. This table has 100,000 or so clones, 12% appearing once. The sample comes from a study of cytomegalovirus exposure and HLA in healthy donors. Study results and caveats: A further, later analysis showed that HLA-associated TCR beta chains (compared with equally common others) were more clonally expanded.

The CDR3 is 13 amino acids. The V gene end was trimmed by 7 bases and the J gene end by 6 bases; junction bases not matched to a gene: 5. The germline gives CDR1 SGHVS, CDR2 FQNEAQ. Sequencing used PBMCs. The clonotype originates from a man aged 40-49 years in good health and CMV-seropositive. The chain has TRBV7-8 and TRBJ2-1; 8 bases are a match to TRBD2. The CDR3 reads CASTGRVPNEQFF. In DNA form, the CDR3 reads TGTGCCAGCACCGGGAGGGTGCCCAATGAGCAGTTCTTC.